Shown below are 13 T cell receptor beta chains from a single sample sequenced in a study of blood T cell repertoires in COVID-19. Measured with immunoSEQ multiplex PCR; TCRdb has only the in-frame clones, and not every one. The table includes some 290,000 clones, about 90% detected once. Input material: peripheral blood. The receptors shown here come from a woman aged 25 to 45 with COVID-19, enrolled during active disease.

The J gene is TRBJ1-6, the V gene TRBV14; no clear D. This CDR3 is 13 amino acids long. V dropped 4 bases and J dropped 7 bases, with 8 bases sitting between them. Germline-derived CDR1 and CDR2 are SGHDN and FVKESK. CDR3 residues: CASSRLRNSPLHF. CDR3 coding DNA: TGTGCCAGCAGCCGCCTGAGAAATTCACCCCTCCACTTT.

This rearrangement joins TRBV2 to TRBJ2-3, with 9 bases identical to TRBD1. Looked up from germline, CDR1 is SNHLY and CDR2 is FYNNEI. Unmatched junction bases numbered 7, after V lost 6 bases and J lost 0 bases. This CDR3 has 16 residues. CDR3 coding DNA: TGTGCCAGCAGGCGAGGGACAGGGACTAGCACAGATACGCAGTATTTT. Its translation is CASRRGTGTSTDTQYF.

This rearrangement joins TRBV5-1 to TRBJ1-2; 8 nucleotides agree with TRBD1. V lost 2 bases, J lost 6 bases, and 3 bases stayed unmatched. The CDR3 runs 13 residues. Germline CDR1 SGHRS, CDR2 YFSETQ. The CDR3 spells CASSLAQGDGYTF. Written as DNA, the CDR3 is TGCGCCAGCAGCTTAGCACAGGGGGATGGCTACACCTTC.

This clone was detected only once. The CDR3 DNA reads as TGTGCCAGCAGCTTAGATGGGGCTGGAGATACGCAGTATTTT. Amino acid sequence: CASSLDGAGDTQYF. The chain employs TRBV7-9 and TRBJ2-3; D possibly corresponds to TRBD1 (5 bases). CDR3 length equals 14 residues. Germline CDR1 is SEHNR and CDR2 is FQNEAQ (reference sequence). V lost 1 base and J lost 5, with 10 bases in between.

The DNA for the CDR3 is TGTGCCAGCAGCCAAGACCCTAGCGGGAGGGGGGCAGATACGCAGTATTTT. Amino acids: CASSQDPSGRGADTQYF. The chain joins TRBV4-2 to TRBJ2-3; TRBD2 matches at 12 bases. Germline CDR1 LGHNA, CDR2 YNFKEQ. The length of the CDR3 is 17 residues. With V trimmed by 0 bases and J by 4 bases, 5 bases remained unmatched.

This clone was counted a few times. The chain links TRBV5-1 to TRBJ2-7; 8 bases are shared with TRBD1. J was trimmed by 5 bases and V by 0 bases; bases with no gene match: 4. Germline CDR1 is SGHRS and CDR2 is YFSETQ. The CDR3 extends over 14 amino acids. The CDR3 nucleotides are TGCGCCAGCAGCTTGGACAGGGGGATCCACGAGCAGTACTTC. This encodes CASSLDRGIHEQYF.

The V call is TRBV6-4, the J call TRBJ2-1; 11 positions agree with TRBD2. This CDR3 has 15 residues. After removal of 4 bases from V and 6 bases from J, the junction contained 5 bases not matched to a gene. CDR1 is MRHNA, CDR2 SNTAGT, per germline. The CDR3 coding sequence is TGTGCCAGCAGTGCTGAACTAGCGGGAGTCAATGAGCAGTTCTTC. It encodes CASSAELAGVNEQFF.

This chain's CDR3 is CASSEHPSGSEQFF. In DNA, the CDR3 is TGCGCCAGCAGTGAGCACCCTAGCGGATCTGAGCAGTTCTTC. This chain uses TRBV10-1 with TRBJ2-1; the match to TRBD2 covers 7 bases. The CDR3 is 14 amino acids. J gave up 9 bases and V 2 bases, and 7 bases lay outside the gene matches. Per the germline V gene, CDR1 is WNHNN and CDR2 is SYGVQD (reference sequence).

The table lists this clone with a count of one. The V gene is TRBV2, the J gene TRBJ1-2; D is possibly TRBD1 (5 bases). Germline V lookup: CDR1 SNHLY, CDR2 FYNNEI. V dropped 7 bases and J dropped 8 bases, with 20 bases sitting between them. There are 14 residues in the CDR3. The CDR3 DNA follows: TGTGCCAGCATCCCAAGGGGAGAGGGACTCGGCTACACCTTC. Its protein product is CASIPRGEGLGYTF.

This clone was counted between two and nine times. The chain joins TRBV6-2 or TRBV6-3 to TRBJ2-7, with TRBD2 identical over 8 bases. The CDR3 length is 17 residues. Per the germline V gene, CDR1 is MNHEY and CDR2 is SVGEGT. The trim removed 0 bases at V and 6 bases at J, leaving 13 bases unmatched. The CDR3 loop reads CASSYSSPLLAAREQYF. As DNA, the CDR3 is TGTGCCAGCAGTTACTCGTCCCCCCTACTAGCGGCTCGCGAGCAGTACTTC.

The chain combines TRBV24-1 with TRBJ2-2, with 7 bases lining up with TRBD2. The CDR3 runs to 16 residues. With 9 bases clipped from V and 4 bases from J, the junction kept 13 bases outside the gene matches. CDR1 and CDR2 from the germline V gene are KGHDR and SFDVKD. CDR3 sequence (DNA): TGTGCCACCTCCCCCCTGTATGGGGGGGGCACCGGGGAGCTGTTTTTT. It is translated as CATSPLYGGGTGELFF.

As DNA, the CDR3 is TGTGCCAGTAGTCCGACTAGCGGGTACTACGAGCAGTACTTC. Protein sequence: CASSPTSGYYEQYF. The rearrangement joins TRBV19 to TRBJ2-7, with 10 bases lining up with TRBD2. The V segment lost 5 bases and the J segment 3 bases; nucleotides outside the gene matches: 4. The CDR3 runs to 14 residues. The germline CDR1 and CDR2 sequences are LNHDA and SQIVND (reference sequence).

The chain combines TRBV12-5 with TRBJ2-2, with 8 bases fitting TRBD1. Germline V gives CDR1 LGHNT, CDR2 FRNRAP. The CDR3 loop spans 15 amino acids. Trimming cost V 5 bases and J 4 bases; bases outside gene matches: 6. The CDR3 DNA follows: TGTGCTAGTGGTCCTGGACAGGGAAGCACCGGGGAGCTGTTTTTT. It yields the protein CASGPGQGSTGELFF.